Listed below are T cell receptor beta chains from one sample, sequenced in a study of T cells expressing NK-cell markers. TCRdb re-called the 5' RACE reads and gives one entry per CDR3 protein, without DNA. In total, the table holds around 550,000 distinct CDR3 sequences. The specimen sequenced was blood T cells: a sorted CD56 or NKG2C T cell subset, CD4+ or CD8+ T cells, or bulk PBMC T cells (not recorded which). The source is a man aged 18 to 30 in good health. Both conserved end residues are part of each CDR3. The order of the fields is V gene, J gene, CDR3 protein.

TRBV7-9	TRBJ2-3	CASTPRTALWDTQYF
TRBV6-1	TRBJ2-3	CASRSGRMTDTQYF
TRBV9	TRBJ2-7	CASSVGTGSSYEQYF
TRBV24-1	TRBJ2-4	CATSETSGSKNIQYF
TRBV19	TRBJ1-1	CASIEGVSTEAFF
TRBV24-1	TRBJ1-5	CATSDPQSSAQHF
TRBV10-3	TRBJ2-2	CATSSGIGELFF
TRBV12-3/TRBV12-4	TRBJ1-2	CASTYGTDDYTF
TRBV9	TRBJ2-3	CASSANSGGTDTQYF
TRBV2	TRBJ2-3	CASSSGLVTQYF
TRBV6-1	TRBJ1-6	CASRTANNSPLHF
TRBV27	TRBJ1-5	CASSFMGEGNQPQHF
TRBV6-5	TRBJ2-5	CASGQAEETQYF
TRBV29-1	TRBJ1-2	CSVSAGTAVLPNYGYTF
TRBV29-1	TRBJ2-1	CSGEGSQHNNEQFF
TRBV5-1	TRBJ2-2	CASSLAITSGRINTGELFF
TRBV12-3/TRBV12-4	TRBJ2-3	CASSSDRNTDTQYF
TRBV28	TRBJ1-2	CASSPRTGRRVYGYTF
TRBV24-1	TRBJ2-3	CATSGTGVSDTQYF
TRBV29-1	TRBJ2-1	CSVSGTSMGEQFF
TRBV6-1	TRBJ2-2	CASSLRLAGGEGELFF
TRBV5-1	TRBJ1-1	CASSQDRVAAFF
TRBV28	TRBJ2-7	CASIPAGGPYEQYF
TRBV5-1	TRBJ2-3	CASSLERESDTQYF
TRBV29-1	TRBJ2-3	CSVDMDIVSTDTQYF
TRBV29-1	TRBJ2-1	CSTPSEDRVNEQFF
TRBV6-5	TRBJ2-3	CASSYSIGRDTQYF
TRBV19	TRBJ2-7	CASSKGSPGEYEQYF